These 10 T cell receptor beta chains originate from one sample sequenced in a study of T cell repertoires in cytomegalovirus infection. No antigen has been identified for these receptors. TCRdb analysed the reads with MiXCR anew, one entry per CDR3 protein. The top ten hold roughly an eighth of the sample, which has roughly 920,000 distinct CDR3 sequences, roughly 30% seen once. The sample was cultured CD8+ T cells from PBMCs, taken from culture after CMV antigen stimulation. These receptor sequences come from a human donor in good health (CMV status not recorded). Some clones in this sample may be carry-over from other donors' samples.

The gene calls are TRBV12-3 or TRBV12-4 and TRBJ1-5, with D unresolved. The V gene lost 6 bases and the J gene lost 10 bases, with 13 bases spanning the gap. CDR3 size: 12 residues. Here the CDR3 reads CASRRDSFPQHF. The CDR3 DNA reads TGTGCCAGCAGAAGAGACTCTTTTCCCCAGCATTTT.

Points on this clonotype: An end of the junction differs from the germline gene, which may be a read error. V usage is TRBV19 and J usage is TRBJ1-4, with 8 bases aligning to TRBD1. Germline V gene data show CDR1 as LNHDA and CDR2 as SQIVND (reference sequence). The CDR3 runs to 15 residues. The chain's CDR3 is CVSQDTGGIDEKLFF. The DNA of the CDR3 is TGTGTCAGTCAGGACACAGGGGGGATCGATGAAAAACTGTTTTTT.

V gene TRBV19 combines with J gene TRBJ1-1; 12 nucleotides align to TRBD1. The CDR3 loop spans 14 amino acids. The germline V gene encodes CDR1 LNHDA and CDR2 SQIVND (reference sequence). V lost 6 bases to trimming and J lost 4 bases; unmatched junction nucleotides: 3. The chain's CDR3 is CASRGQGAATEAFF. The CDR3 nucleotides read TGTGCCAGTAGGGGACAGGGGGCGGCCACTGAAGCTTTCTTT. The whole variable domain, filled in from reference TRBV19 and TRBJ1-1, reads DGGITQSPKYLFRKEGQNVTLSCEQNLNHDAMYWYRQDPGQGLRLIYYSQIVNDFQKGDIAEGYSVSREKKESFPLTVTSAQKNPTAFYLCASRGQGAATEAFFGQGTRLTVV.

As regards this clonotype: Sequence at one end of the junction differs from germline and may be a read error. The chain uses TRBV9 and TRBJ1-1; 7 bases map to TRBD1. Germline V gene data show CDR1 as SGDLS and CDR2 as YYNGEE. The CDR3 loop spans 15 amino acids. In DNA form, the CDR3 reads TGTGTCAGCAGCGTCTCCAGGGGGAGGGACACTGAAGCTTTCTTT. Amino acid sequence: CVSSVSRGRDTEAFF.

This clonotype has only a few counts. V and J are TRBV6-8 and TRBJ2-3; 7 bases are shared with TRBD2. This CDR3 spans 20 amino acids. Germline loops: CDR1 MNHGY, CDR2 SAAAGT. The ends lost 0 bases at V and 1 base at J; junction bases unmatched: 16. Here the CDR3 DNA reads TGTGCCAGCAGTTACTCGATGATGGGGGGGATAACATGGGGCACAGATACGCAGTATTTT. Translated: CASSYSMMGGITWGTDTQYF.

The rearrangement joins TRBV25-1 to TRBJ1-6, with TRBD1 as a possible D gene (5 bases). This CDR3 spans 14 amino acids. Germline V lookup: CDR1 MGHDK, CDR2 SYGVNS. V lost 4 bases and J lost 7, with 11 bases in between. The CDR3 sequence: CASSARGGNSPLHF. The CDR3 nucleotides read TGTGCCAGCAGTGCCCGCGGGGGAAATTCACCCCTCCACTTT. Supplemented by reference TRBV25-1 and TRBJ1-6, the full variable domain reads EADIYQTPRYLVIGTGKKITLECSQTMGHDKMYWYQQDPGMELHLIHYSYGVNSTEKGDLSSESTVSRIRTEHFPLTLESARPSHTSQYLCASSARGGNSPLHFGNGTRLTVT.

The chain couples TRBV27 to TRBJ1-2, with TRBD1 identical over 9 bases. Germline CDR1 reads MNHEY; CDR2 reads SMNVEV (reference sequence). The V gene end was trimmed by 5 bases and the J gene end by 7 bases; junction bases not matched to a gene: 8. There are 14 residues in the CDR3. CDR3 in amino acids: CASSPGQGVLGYTF. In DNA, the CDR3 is TGTGCCAGCAGTCCGGGACAGGGAGTACTTGGCTACACCTTC.

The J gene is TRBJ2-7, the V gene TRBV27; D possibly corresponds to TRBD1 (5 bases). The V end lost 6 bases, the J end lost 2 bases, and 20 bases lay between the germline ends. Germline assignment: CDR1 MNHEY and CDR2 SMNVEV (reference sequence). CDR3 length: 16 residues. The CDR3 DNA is TGTGCCAGCAGCCCTCTGGTCTTACAGGCGACCTACGAGCAGTACTTC. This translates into CASSPLVLQATYEQYF.

The CDR3 loop reads CSAPPPGGTEAFF. DNA of the CDR3: TGCAGTGCCCCCCCCCCCGGGGGCACTGAAGCTTTCTTT. The chain employs TRBV20-1 and TRBJ1-1, with D possibly TRBD1 on 5 matching bases. Trimming left V 6 bases short and J 4 bases short, with 15 bases between. From germline, CDR1 is DFQATT and CDR2 SNEGSKA (reference sequence). The length of the CDR3 is 13 residues.

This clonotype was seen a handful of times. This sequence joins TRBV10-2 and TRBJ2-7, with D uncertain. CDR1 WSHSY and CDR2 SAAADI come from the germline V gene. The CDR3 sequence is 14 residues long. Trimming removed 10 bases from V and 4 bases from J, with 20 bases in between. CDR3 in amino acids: CATHQGVRPYEQYF. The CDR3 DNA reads TGCGCCACACACCAAGGCGTACGTCCTTACGAGCAGTACTTC.